This T cell receptor beta chain is from a study of T cell changes during pregnancy in multiple sclerosis (dated by TCRdb to the late 2010s). In terms of the full investigation: Changes in the T cell repertoire over the course of pregnancy were examined in this study in women with multiple sclerosis.

The method was the immunoSEQ multiplex PCR assay. TCRdb provides this immuneACCESS table in a form limited to in-frame rearrangements. Some clones are lacking; in checked studies, under half of them reflect an unresolved V gene, and why the rest are absent is not known. A total of 60,000 to 80,000 clones appear in this sample, around 85% of them only once. 3.3% of the sample goes to the ten largest clones. The CDR3 covers 16 residues, taking in both the cysteine and the phenylalanine. Here the CDR3 DNA is all that survives: 48 bases in frame from base 1. CDR1 is given as SGHTA and CDR2 as FQGNSA, both from the germline V gene. At the junction V is shortened by 1 base and J by 0 bases, with 10 bases in between. Worth noting for this clone: It lacks a known antigen. Nothing much larger sits one base from this clone, and base qualities are not available.

The sample here was peripheral blood, taken before pregnancy. The rearranged chain carries TRBV7-2 and TRBJ1-3; no D gene call is confident. The receptor's source is a female donor with multiple sclerosis, enrolled in a pregnancy study. The DNA sequence follows: TGTGCCAGCAGCTTAGGGGCCAGCCTCTCTGGAAACACCATATATTTT. Its product reads: CASSLGASLSGNTIYF.